This T cell receptor (beta chain) was identified during a study of identifying expanded T cells in peripheral blood. Study conclusions and caveats: Variance in clone template counts between roughly two-week samples significantly increased with total template count across all healthy donors.

As regards this clone: Its antigen is as yet unknown.

V dropped 6 bases and J dropped 5; count of bases not matched to a gene: 7. Germline assignment: CDR1 MDHEN and CDR2 SYDVKM. The CDR3 loop spans 14 amino acids. The method was immunoSEQ multiplex PCR; TCRdb's version includes in-frame clones alone and lacks a portion of them. The sample yields tens of thousands of clones, about 83% seen once. The specimen sequenced was blood. The chain combines TRBV28 with TRBJ1-5, with 7 nucleotides matching TRBD1. This TCR derives from a person aged 18 to 70 in good health. The CDR3 nucleotides read TGTGCCAGCAGCCTGACAGGGACCCATCAGCCCCAGCATTTT. It is translated as CASSLTGTHQPQHF.